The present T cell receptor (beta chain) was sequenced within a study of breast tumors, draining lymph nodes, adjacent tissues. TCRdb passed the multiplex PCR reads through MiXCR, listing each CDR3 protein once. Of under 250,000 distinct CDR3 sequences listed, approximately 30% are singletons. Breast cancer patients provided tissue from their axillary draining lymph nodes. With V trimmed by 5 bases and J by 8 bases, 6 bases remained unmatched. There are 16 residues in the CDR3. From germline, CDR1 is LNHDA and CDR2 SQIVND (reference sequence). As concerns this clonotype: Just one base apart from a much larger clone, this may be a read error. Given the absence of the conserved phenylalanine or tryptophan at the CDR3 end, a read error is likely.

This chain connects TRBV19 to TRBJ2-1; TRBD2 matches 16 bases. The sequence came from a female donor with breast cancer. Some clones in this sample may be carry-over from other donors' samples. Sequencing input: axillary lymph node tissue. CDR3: CASSRGLAGGMDEQFS. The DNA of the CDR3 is TGTGCCAGTAGTCGGGGACTAGCGGGAGGGATGGATGAGCAGTTCTCC.